Listed here are 13 T cell receptor beta chains from one sample, sequenced in a study of shared clonotypes between healthy human individuals. The table came from immunoSEQ multiplex PCR; TCRdb's copy has only in-frame clones and leaves some out. In the table there are fewer than 3 million clones, 85% to 95% of which are singletons. The specimen sequenced was naive CD4+ T cells from PBMCs. As for subset: CD45RA+ positively selected. The receptors stem from a young man in good health. Some clones in this sample may be carry-over from other donors' samples.

This chain links TRBV18 with TRBJ2-2, with D unclear. The V gene lost 10 bases and the J gene lost 5 bases, with 14 bases spanning the gap. Germline V gives CDR1 KGHSH, CDR2 LQKENI. The CDR3 spans 13 residues. This chain's CDR3 is CANQEDGTGELFF. The CDR3 DNA sequence: TGTGCCAACCAAGAGGACGGGACCGGGGAGCTGTTTTTT.

The chain combines TRBV28 with TRBJ1-5; D is undetermined. Germline loops: CDR1 MDHEN, CDR2 SYDVKM. With 6 bases removed from V and 1 base from J, the gap between germline ends came to 16 bases. This CDR3 is built from 16 residues. The CDR3 DNA reads as TGTGCCAGCAGCCATGATTGGCAACAAAGCAATCAGCCCCAGCATTTT. This encodes CASSHDWQQSNQPQHF.

The chain carries TRBV7-9 and TRBJ2-7; 7 bases agree with TRBD1. Per the germline V gene, CDR1 is SEHNR and CDR2 is FQNEAQ (reference sequence). V shed 5 bases, J shed 2 bases, and the junction held 9 bases outside the gene matches. The CDR3 length is 15 residues. CDR3 region: CASSPPGTATYEQYF. CDR3 coding DNA: TGTGCCAGCAGCCCCCCGGGGACAGCTACCTACGAGCAGTACTTC.

This chain joins TRBV7-8 and TRBJ1-5; 10 nucleotides align to TRBD1. The V and J ends lost 2 bases and 6 bases, in that order; junction bases with no gene match: 13. CDR1 is SGHVS and CDR2 is FQNEAQ in the germline V gene. The CDR3 is made up of 18 amino acids. The DNA for the CDR3 is TGTGCCAGCAGCTTATCCCTCGTCCGGGACAGGGGTGGTCAGCCCCAGCATTTT. The encoded protein is CASSLSLVRDRGGQPQHF.

The chain carries TRBV6-1 and TRBJ2-3, with TRBD2 matching over 10 bases. The V segment lost 4 bases and the J segment 3 bases; nucleotides outside the gene matches: 4. The CDR3 has 15 residues. The germline V gene has CDR1 MNHNS and CDR2 SASEGT. The CDR3 DNA reads TGTGCCAGCAGTGCCAGCGGGAGGGAGACAGATACGCAGTATTTT. This translates into CASSASGRETDTQYF.

The CDR3 loop is CASSPGGYQGRTEAFF. DNA of the CDR3: TGTGCCAGCAGCCCGGGGGGGTACCAGGGGCGGACTGAAGCTTTCTTT. V is TRBV5-4 and J is TRBJ1-1, with a possible D match to TRBD1 (6 bases). This CDR3 has 16 residues. Trimming took off 4 bases at V and 5 bases at J, with 21 bases between the two ends. Germline V gives CDR1 SGHNT, CDR2 YYREEE (reference sequence).

The rearrangement uses TRBV10-3 and TRBJ1-2, with no clear D. This CDR3 contains 13 residues. From germline, CDR1 is ENHRY and CDR2 SYGVKD. Trimming cost V 5 bases and J 1 base, with 8 bases left between them. The CDR3 nucleotides read TGTGCCATCAGTTGGAGGGTTAACTATGGCTACACCTTC. Translated, it gives CAISWRVNYGYTF.

The rearrangement uses TRBV19 and TRBJ1-4; D uncertain. Trimming took 3 bases from V and 0 from J, leaving 11 bases between them. The CDR3 is 16 amino acids. Germline-derived CDR1 and CDR2 are LNHDA and SQIVND (reference sequence). As DNA, the CDR3 is TGTGCCAGTAGTATTCGGCGCCCGGCAACTAATGAAAAACTGTTTTTT. Translating gives CASSIRRPATNEKLFF.

J is TRBJ2-2 and V is TRBV28, with 7 bases matching TRBD1. Per the germline V gene, CDR1 is MDHEN and CDR2 is SYDVKM. Trimming at V came to 4 bases and at J to 3 bases, leaving 14 bases not matched to a gene. This CDR3 contains 18 residues. This chain's CDR3 is CASSSNRDSNYYTGELFF. In nucleotides, the CDR3 is TGTGCCAGCAGTTCCAACCGGGACAGCAACTACTACACCGGGGAGCTGTTTTTT. The whole variable domain, remainder taken from reference TRBV28 and TRBJ2-2, is DVKVTQSSRYLVKRTGEKVFLECVQDMDHENMFWYRQDPGLGLRLIYFSYDVKMKEKGDIPEGYSVSREKKERFSLILESASTNQTSMYLCASSSNRDSNYYTGELFFGEGSRLTVL.

The chain joins TRBV6-5 to TRBJ2-7, with D perhaps matching TRBD1 (6 bases). CDR1 and CDR2 (germline): MNHEY, SVGAGI. V was pared by 2 bases and J by 1 base, with 12 bases between. The CDR3 extends over 15 amino acids. The CDR3 loop reads CASSYNTGISYEQYF. The CDR3 coding sequence is TGTGCCAGCAGTTACAACACAGGGATATCCTACGAGCAGTACTTC.

Regarding this clone: This CDR3 is also generated by other DNA sequences in the sample. The J gene is TRBJ2-2, the V gene TRBV11-3; D remains ambiguous. This CDR3 region has 13 residues. Germline CDR1 is SGHNT and CDR2 is YENEEA. V shed 1 base and J shed 4 bases, with 4 bases lying between them. This chain's CDR3 is CASSLVGTGELFF. The CDR3 DNA is TGTGCCAGCAGCTTAGTTGGCACCGGGGAGCTGTTTTTT.

The sample holds a few counts of this clone. The rearrangement joins TRBV18 to TRBJ1-1; D gene uncertain. V lost 0 bases, J lost 3 bases, and 11 bases lay in between. The CDR3 totals 15 residues. Germline lookup yields CDR1 KGHSH and CDR2 LQKENI. CDR3 region: CASSPPGERDTEAFF. DNA of the CDR3: TGTGCCAGCTCACCACCTGGGGAACGGGACACTGAAGCTTTCTTT.

The chain uses TRBV4-3 and TRBJ2-5; 7 bases are a match to TRBD2. Germline lookup yields CDR1 LGHNA and CDR2 YSLEER. This CDR3 contains 15 residues. The V gene end was trimmed by 0 bases and the J gene end by 5 bases; junction bases not matched to a gene: 6. This CDR3 is CASSQDWGGDETQYF. CDR3 coding DNA: TGCGCCAGCAGCCAAGATTGGGGAGGGGACGAGACCCAGTACTTC.